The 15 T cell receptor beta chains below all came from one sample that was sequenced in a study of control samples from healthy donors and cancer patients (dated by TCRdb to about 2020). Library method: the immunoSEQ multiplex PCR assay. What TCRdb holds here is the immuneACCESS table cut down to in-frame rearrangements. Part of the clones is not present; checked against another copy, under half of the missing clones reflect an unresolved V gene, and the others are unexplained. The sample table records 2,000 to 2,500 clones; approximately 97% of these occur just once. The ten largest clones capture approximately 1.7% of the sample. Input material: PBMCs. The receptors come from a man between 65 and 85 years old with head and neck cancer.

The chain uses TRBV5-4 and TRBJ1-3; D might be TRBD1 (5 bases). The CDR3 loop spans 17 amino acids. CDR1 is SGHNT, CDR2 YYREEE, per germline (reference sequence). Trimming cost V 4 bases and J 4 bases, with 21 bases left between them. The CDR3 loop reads CASSHARDARSGNTIYF. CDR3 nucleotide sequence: TGTGCCAGCAGCCATGCAAGGGACGCCCGATCCGGAAACACCATATATTTT. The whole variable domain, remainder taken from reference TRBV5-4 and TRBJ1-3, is ETGVTQSPTHLIKTRGQQVTLRCSSQSGHNTVSWYQQALGQGPQFIFQYYREEENGRGNFPPRFSGLQFPNYSSELNVNALELDDSALYLCASSHARDARSGNTIYFGEGSWLTVV.

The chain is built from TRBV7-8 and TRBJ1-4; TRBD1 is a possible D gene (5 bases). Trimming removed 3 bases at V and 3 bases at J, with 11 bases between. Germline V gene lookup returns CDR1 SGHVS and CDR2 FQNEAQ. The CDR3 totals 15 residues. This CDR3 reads CASSLQGGPNEKLFF. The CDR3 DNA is TGTGCCAGCAGCTTGCAGGGAGGGCCTAATGAAAAACTGTTTTTT.

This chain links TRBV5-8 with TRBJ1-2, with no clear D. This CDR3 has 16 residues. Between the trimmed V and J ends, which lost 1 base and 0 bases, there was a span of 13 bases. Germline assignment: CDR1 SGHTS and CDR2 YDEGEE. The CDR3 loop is CASSLTAGLSNYGYTF. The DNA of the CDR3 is TGTGCCAGCAGCTTGACCGCGGGGTTATCTAACTATGGCTACACCTTC.

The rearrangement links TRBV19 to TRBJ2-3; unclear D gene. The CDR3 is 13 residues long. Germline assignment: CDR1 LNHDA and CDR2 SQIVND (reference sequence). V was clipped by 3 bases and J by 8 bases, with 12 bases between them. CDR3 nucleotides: TGTGCCAGTAGTATTAAACCCCGAGGTACGCAGTATTTT. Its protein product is CASSIKPRGTQYF.

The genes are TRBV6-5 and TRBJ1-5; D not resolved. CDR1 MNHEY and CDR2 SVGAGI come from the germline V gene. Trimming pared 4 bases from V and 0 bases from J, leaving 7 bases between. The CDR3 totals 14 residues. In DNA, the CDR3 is TGTGCCAGCAGTTTAAGCTATAGCAATCAGCCCCAGCATTTT. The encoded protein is CASSLSYSNQPQHF.

CDR3 in amino acids: CASRTDRANTGELFF. The CDR3 nucleotides are TGTGCCAGTAGAACGGACAGGGCGAACACCGGGGAGCTGTTTTTT. V gene TRBV19 combines with J gene TRBJ2-2; 8 bases are a match to TRBD1. V lost 6 bases to trimming and J lost 0 bases; unmatched junction nucleotides: 3. The V gene's germline CDR1 is LNHDA and CDR2 SQIVND (reference sequence). CDR3 length: 15 residues.

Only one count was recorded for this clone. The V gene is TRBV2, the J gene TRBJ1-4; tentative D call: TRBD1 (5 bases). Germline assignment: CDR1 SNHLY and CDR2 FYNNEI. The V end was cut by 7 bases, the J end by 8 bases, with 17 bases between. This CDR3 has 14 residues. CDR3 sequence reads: CASTEGRVREKLFF. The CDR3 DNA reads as TGTGCCAGCACCGAGGGACGAGTTCGGGAAAAACTGTTTTTT.

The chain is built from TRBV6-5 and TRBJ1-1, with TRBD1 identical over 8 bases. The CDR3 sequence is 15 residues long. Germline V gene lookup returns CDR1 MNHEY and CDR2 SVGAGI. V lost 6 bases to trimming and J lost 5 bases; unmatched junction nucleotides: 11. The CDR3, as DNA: TGTGCCAGCAGATCCCACGGACAGGGACAAACTGAAGCTTTCTTT. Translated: CASRSHGQGQTEAFF.

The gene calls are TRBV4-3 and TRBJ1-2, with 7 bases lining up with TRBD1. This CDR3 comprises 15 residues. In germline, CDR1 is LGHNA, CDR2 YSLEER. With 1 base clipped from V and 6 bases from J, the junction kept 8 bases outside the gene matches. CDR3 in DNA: TGCGCCAGCAGCCAAGGAGGGGGCTGGATGGATGGCTACACCTTC. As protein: CASSQGGGWMDGYTF.

CDR3 amino acids: CASSLGQGNSPLHF. The DNA for the CDR3 is TGTGCCAGCAGTTTAGGACAGGGCAATTCACCCCTCCACTTT. J is TRBJ1-6 and V is TRBV28; TRBD1 agrees at 8 bases. This CDR3 is built from 14 residues. J was trimmed by 7 bases and V by 2 bases; bases with no gene match: 1. Germline lookup yields CDR1 MDHEN and CDR2 SYDVKM.

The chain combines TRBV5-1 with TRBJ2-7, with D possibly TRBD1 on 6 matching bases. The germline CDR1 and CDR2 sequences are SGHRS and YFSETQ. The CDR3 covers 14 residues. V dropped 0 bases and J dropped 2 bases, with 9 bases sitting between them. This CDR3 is CASSLGTVPYEQYF. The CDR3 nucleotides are TGCGCCAGCAGCTTGGGGACAGTTCCCTACGAGCAGTACTTC.

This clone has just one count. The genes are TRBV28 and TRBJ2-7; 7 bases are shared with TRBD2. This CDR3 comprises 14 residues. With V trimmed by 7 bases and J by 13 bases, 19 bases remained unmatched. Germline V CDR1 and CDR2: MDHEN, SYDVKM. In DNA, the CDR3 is TGTGCCAGCACCTGGGGAGGGGTCGGCACCTGGCGATACTTC. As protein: CASTWGGVGTWRYF.

This CDR3 is CASSAEGTDTQYF. The DNA of the CDR3 is TGTGCCAGCAGCGCGGAGGGGACAGATACGCAGTATTTT. The chain links TRBV2 to TRBJ2-3; weak D call: TRBD2 (6 bases). CDR1 and CDR2 (germline): SNHLY, FYNNEI. The CDR3 sequence is 13 residues long. V was shortened by 6 bases and J by 3 bases, with 10 bases between the two germline ends.

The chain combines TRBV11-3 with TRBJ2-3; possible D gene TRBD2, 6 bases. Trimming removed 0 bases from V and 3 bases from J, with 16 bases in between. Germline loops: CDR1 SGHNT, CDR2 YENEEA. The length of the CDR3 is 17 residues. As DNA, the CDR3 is TGTGCCAGCAGCTTAGATCCTCCCGGGAGAGGAACAGATACGCAGTATTTT. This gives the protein CASSLDPPGRGTDTQYF.

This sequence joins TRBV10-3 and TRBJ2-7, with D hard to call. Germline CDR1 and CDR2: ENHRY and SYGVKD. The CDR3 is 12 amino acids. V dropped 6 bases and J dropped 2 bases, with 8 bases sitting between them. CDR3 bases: TGTGCCATCAGCGGATCCACCTACGAGCAGTACTTC. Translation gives CAISGSTYEQYF.